This T cell receptor (beta chain) stems from a study of T cells in Graves' hyperthyroidism and ophthalmopathy. Study results and limitations: Classification by a 13 V-J model distinguished ophthalmopathy from stable hyperthyroidism.

On this clonotype itself: Its cognate antigen is unknown.

Germline V gene sequence: CDR1 SGDLS, CDR2 YYNGEE. This CDR3 region has 13 residues. The ends were cut back, 4 bases at V and 4 bases at J, with 9 bases in the middle. TCR beta CDR3 regions were amplified from RNA transcripts. A first-round RT-PCR of the TCR CDR3 used the HTBI primer set. TCRdb analysed the multiplex PCR reads with MiXCR anew, one entry per CDR3 protein. The sample yields approximately 320,000 distinct CDR3 sequences, around 16% seen once. The clonotype was recovered from a man aged 30-40 years with Graves' hyperthyroidism. The sample was blood. The V call is TRBV9, the J call TRBJ1-3; weak D call: TRBD1 (5 bases). The CDR3 DNA sequence: TGTGCCAGCAGCCCAGGGCACGGAAACACCATATATTTT. Translating it yields CASSPGHGNTIYF.